This record looks at one T cell receptor (beta chain) sequence and its context. Germline V gives CDR1 MNHEY, CDR2 SMNVEV (reference sequence). The V end lost 2 bases, the J end lost 6 bases, and 11 bases lay between the germline ends. The CDR3 extends over 15 amino acids. The method was immunoSEQ multiplex PCR; TCRdb's version includes in-frame clones alone and lacks a portion of them. The sample lists tens of thousands of clones; 91% were seen once. This entry belongs to a study of monozygotic twins with cystic fibrosis. This clonotype originated in a girl aged 2 to 10 with cystic fibrosis. Sequencing was performed on blood. This chain links TRBV27 with TRBJ1-6, with D possibly TRBD1 on 5 matching bases. CDR3 loop: CASSLRGSLNSPLHF. The CDR3 DNA reads as TGTGCCAGCAGTTTAAGGGGCAGCCTTAATTCACCCCTCCACTTT.